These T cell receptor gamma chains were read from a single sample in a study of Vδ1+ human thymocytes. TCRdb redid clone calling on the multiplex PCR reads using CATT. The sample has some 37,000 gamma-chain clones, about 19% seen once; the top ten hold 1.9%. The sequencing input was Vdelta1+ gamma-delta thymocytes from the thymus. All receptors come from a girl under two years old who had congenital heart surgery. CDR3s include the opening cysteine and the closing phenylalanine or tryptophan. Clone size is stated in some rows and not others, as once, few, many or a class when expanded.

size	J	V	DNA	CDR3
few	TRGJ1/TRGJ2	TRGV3	TGTGCCACCTGGGACAGGCCAGGGACTTATTATAAGAAACTCTTT	CATWDRPGTYYKKLF
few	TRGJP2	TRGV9	TGTGCCTTGTGGGAGGCCGACCCGCCCCAAAATAGTAGTGATTGGATCAAGACGTTT	CALWEADPPQNSSDWIKTF
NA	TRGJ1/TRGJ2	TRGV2	TGTGCCACCTGGGGCCTAAATTATAAGAAACTCTTT	CATWGLNYKKLF
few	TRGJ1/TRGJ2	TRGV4	TGTGCCACCTGGGATGGAAGAGGAGATAGGGGGAAGAAACTCTTT	CATWDGRGDRGKKLF
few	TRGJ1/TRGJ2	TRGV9	TGTGCCTTGTGGGAGGAAAATTACGGGAAACTCTTT	CALWEENYGKLF
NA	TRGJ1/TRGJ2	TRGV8	TGTGCCACCTGGGATAGGACCTTTGTTGAGAAACTCTTT	CATWDRTFVEKLF
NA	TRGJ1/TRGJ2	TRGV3	TGTGCCACCTGGGACAGGCCCTCGAATTATTATAAGAAACTCTTT	CATWDRPSNYYKKLF
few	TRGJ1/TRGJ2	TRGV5	TGTGCCACCTGGGACAGGCAAGAAAGGTATAAGAAACTCTTT	CATWDRQERYKKLF
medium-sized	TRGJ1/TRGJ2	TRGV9	TGTGCCTTGTGGGAGACTTATAAGAAACTCTTT	CALWETYKKLF
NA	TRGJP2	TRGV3	TGTGCCACCTGGGACAGGCCCGGGGCTCAAAGTGATTGGATCAAGACGTTT	CATWDRPGAQSDWIKTF
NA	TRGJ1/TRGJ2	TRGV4	TGTGCCACCTGGGATGGGCCTAAACTCTTT	CATWDGPKLF
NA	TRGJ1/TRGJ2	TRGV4	TGTGCCACCTGGGCGGCGGGGAAACTCTTT	CATWAAGKLF
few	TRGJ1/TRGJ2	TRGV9	TGTGCCTTGTGGGAGCCCGCCCGGATATGGCTCTTT	CALWEPARIWLF
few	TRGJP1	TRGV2	TGTGCCACCTGGTCGAGTCCTGGTTGGTTCAAGATATTT	CATWSSPGWFKIF
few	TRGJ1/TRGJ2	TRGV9	TGTGCCTTGTGGGAGGTCAACAGGAAACTCTTT	CALWEVNRKLF
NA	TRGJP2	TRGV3	TGTGCCACCTGGGCCAGTGATTGGATCAAGACGTTT	CATWASDWIKTF
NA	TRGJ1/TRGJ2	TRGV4	TGTGCCACCTGGGATGGGAGTGGGCGCTGGAAGAATTATTATAAGAAACTCTTT	CATWDGSGRWKNYYKKLF
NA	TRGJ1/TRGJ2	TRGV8	TGTGCCACCTGGGGTCGTCACGCGAAACTCTTT	CATWGRHAKLF
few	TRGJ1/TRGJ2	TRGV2	TGTGCCACCTGGGACGGGATGAGGAAACTCTTT	CATWDGMRKLF
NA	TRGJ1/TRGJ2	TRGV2	TGTGCCACCTGGGATGGGCCAGGGGTCTTT	CATWDGPGVF
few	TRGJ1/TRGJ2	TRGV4	TGTGCCACCTGGGATCCGGTATATTATAAGAAACTCTTT	CATWDPVYYKKLF
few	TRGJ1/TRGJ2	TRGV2	TGTGCCACCTGGGACGCGAGGGATTATAAGAAACTCTTT	CATWDARDYKKLF
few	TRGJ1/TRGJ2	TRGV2	TGTGCCACCTGGCCAGCTAGTGGTAAGAAACTCTTT	CATWPASGKKLF
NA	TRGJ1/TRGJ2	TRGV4	TGTGCCACCTGGGACGGGCGGGGAAATTATTATAAGAAACTCTTT	CATWDGRGNYYKKLF
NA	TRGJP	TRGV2	TGTGCCGCCTGGGACAATAGGAGAGAGTTGGGCAAAAAAATCAAGGTATTT	CAAWDNRRELGKKIKVF
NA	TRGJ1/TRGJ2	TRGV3	TGTGCCACCTGGGACAGGCCCCTGAATTATTATAAGAAACTCTTT	CATWDRPLNYYKKLF
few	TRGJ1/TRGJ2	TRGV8	TGTGCCACCTGGGAGGAGGATTATAAGAAACTCTTT	CATWEEDYKKLF
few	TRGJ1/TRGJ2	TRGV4	TGTGCCACCTGGGATGGGCTGAGTTATTATAAGAAACTCTTT	CATWDGLSYYKKLF
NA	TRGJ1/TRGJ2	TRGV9	TGTGCCTTGTGGGAGGTGCTCCGGGATAAGAAACTCTTT	CALWEVLRDKKLF
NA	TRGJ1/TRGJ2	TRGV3	TGTGCCACCTGGGACAGGCTCGATGCCTCTAAAGGTTATAAGAAACTCTTT	CATWDRLDASKGYKKLF
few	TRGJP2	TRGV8	TGTGCCACCTGGGATACGGGGATCAAGACGTTT	CATWDTGIKTF
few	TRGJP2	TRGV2	TGTGCCACCTGGGACCACGATTGGATCAAGACGTTT	CATWDHDWIKTF
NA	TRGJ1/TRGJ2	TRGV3	TGTGCCACCTGGGACAGTCCGAATTATTATAACATACTCTTT	CATWDSPNYYNILF
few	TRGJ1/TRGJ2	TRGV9	TGTGCCTTGTGGGAGGCCGGTTGGGATTATAAGAAACTCTTT	CALWEAGWDYKKLF
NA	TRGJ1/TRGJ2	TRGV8	TGTGCCACCTGGGATAGGCGTGGGAAACTCTTT	CATWDRRGKLF
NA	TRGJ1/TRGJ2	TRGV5	TGTGCCACCTGGGACAGGCCGCCATTCTTAACCTTTTATTATAAGAAACTCTTT	CATWDRPPFLTFYYKKLF
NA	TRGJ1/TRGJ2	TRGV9	TGTGCCTTGTGGGAGGTGATGGTGCCCCCACAGAATTATTATAAGAAACTCTTT	CALWEVMVPPQNYYKKLF
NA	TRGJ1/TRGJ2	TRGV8	TGTGCCACCTGGGACGCTCCCGCGGATTATTATAAGAAACTCTTT	CATWDAPADYYKKLF
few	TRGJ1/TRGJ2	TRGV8	TGTGCCACCTGGGATAGGCGGGAAAATTATTATAAGAAACTCTTT	CATWDRRENYYKKLF
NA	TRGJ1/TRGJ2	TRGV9	TGTGCCTTGTGGGAGGTGCGGACGGATTATTATAAGAAACTCTTT	CALWEVRTDYYKKLF
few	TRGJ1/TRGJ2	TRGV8	TGTGCCACCTGGGATAGAACAGGTAGTAAGAAACTCTTT	CATWDRTGSKKLF
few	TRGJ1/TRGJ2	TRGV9	TGTGCCTTGTGGGAGGTGCTCGATTATAAGAAACTCTTT	CALWEVLDYKKLF
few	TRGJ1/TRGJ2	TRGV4	TGTGCCACCATAATCGGGTATTATAAGAAACTCTTT	CATIIGYYKKLF
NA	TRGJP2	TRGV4	TGTGCCACCTGGGACCTTTATAGTAGTGATTGGATCAAGACGTTT	CATWDLYSSDWIKTF
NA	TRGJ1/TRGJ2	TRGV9	TGTGCCTTGTGGGGTCTGCCTGGGGAGAAACTCTTT	CALWGLPGEKLF
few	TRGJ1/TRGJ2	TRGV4	TGTGCCACCTGGGACGACAATTTAATGAATTATTATAAGAAACTCTTT	CATWDDNLMNYYKKLF
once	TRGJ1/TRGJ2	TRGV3	TGTGCCACCTGGGACTTGGGTTCTTGGAAACTCTTT	CATWDLGSWKLF
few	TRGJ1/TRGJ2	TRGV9	TGTGCCTTGTGGGAGGTACCAGGGGACAATAAGAAACTCTTT	CALWEVPGDNKKLF
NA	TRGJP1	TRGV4	TGTGCCACCTGGGATGGGCGGGAGGCCACTGGTTGGTTCAAGATATTT	CATWDGREATGWFKIF
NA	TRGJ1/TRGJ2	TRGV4	TGTGCCACCTCCAGTCCCAATTATTATAAGAAACTCTTT	CATSSPNYYKKLF
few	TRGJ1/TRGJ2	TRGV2	TGTGCCACCTGGGACGGGCTTACACGGTATAAGAAACTCTTT	CATWDGLTRYKKLF
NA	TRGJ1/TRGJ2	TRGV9	TGTGCCTTGTGGCTCGTCGGTTATTATAAGAAACTCTTT	CALWLVGYYKKLF
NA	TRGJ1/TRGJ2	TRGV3	TGTGCCACCTGGGACAGGTATAGGAGTAGGAAACTCTTT	CATWDRYRSRKLF
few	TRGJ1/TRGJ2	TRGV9	TGTGCCTTGTGGGAGCCCTCCGATTATTATAAGAAACTCTTT	CALWEPSDYYKKLF
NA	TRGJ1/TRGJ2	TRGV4	TGTGCCACCTGGGATGGGCCCTCTTATTATAAGAAACTCTTT	CATWDGPSYYKKLF
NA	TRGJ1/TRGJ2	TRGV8	TGTGCCACCTGGGCCTCTAATTATAAGAAACTCTTT	CATWASNYKKLF
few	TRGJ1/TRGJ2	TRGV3	TGTGCCACCTGGCCTAATTATTATAAGAAACTCTTT	CATWPNYYKKLF
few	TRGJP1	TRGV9	TGTGCCTTGTGGGAGGCCGACACTGGTTGGTTCAAGATATTT	CALWEADTGWFKIF
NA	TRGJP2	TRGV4	TGTGCCACCTGGGATGGGCGCCTGGATTGGATCAAGACGTTT	CATWDGRLDWIKTF
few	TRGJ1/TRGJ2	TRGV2	TGTGCCACCTGGGACGGGCGTCTTTATAAGAAACTCTTT	CATWDGRLYKKLF